Listed below are T cell receptor beta chains from one sample, sequenced in a study of T-cell memory formation after mild COVID-19. MiXCR, run by TCRdb on the 5' RACE reads, gives a single entry per CDR3 protein. The top ten hold about 8.7% of the sample, which has about 400,000 distinct CDR3 sequences, 20% to 30% seen once. What was sequenced was PBMCs or a T cell subset sorted from them (not recorded which). The receptors come from an adult woman who had mild COVID-19 (a few samples of this study predate the infection). Cell type and time point are not known. The CDR3 runs from the conserved cysteine through the conserved F or W. The D gene is left open where the match is weak. A clone size is listed for some rows: how often the clone was seen (once, few, many), or a class if it is expanded.

J gene,clone size,V gene,D gene,CDR3 protein,CDR3 DNA
TRBJ2-2,.,TRBV7-8,TRBD1,CASSLGQGGSTGELFF,TGTGCCAGCAGCTTAGGACAGGGGGGTTCCACCGGGGAGCTGTTTTTT
TRBJ2-7,.,TRBV14,.,CASSPNTGRASYEQYF,TGTGCCAGCAGCCCCAACACAGGGAGGGCCTCCTACGAGCAGTACTTC
TRBJ2-2,.,TRBV3-1,TRBD2,CASSQSGKGVNGELFF,TGTGCCAGCAGCCAGAGCGGGAAAGGGGTCAACGGGGAGCTGTTTTTT
TRBJ1-1,few,TRBV20-1,.,CSALRVAHTEAFF,TGCAGTGCTCTTCGGGTAGCGCACACTGAAGCTTTCTTT
TRBJ1-1,.,TRBV6-5,TRBD1,CASSYSTNRGNTEAFF,TGTGCCAGCAGTTACTCCACGAACAGGGGGAACACTGAAGCTTTCTTT
TRBJ1-1,.,TRBV11-2,.,CASSLEMVNTEAFF,TGTGCCAGCAGCTTAGAGATGGTGAACACTGAAGCTTTCTTT
TRBJ2-7,.,TRBV4-1,.,CASSQERGTSYEQYF,TGCGCCAGCAGCCAAGAGCGGGGCACCTCCTACGAGCAGTACTTC
TRBJ2-1,.,TRBV3-1,TRBD1,CASTLLAGTGVFEQFF,TGTGCCAGCACCCTTCTCGCCGGGACAGGGGTTTTCGAGCAGTTCTTC
TRBJ2-7,few,TRBV4-3,TRBD2,CASSQTGRGYEQYF,TGCGCCAGCAGCCAAACGGGGAGGGGTTACGAGCAGTACTTC
TRBJ1-6,.,TRBV24-1,TRBD1,CASFPDPGGEGDNSPLHF,TGTGCCTCTTTCCCGGACCCAGGGGGCGAAGGAGATAATTCACCCCTCCACTTT
TRBJ2-2,.,TRBV5-8,.,CASRRRGENTGELFF,TGTGCCAGCAGACGCCGAGGAGAGAACACCGGGGAGCTGTTTTTT
TRBJ1-5,.,TRBV2,TRBD1,CASSFRDRVGQPQHF,TGTGCCAGCAGTTTCCGGGACAGGGTTGGTCAGCCCCAGCATTTT
TRBJ2-1,few,TRBV24-1,TRBD1,CATSEIQGGEQFF,TGTGCCACCAGTGAGATACAGGGGGGCGAGCAGTTCTTC
TRBJ2-6,few,TRBV29-1,.,CSVAVAGANVLTF,TGCAGCGTTGCAGTGGCCGGGGCCAACGTCCTGACTTTC
TRBJ2-5,few,TRBV4-2,TRBD2,CASSQGTRDQETQYF,TGTGCCAGCAGCCAAGGGACTAGGGATCAAGAGACCCAGTACTTC
TRBJ2-7,.,TRBV5-3,TRBD2,CARSLGGGSYEQYF,TGTGCCAGAAGCTTGGGCGGGGGGTCCTACGAGCAGTACTTC
TRBJ2-2,.,TRBV10-3,.,CAISEGGTTPRNTGELFF,TGTGCCATCAGTGAAGGGGGGACTACTCCTCGGAACACCGGGGAGCTGTTTTTT
TRBJ1-5,.,TRBV7-8,TRBD1,CASSFPTGQQSNQPQHF,TGTGCCAGCAGCTTTCCCACGGGACAGCAAAGCAATCAGCCCCAGCATTTT
TRBJ1-2,.,TRBV4-1,TRBD1,CASSQDNRYRGLGYTF,TGCGCCAGCAGCCAAGATAATCGTTACAGGGGATTAGGCTACACCTTC
TRBJ2-7,.,TRBV5-1,.,CASSTADKYEQYF,TGCGCCAGCAGCACAGCGGACAAGTACGAGCAGTACTTC
TRBJ2-3,few,TRBV7-9,.,CASSPIRQASTDTQYF,TGTGCCAGCAGCCCCATCCGTCAGGCCAGCACAGATACGCAGTATTTT
TRBJ2-7,few,TRBV3-1,.,CASSQDGRGGQYF,TGTGCCAGCAGCCAAGATGGAAGGGGAGGCCAGTACTTC
TRBJ2-7,.,TRBV7-8,TRBD2,CASSLTTSGSYEQYF,TGTGCCAGCAGCTTAACGACTAGCGGATCCTACGAGCAGTACTTC
TRBJ2-1,few,TRBV29-1,TRBD1,CSVGRTGDNEQFF,TGCAGCGTTGGGCGGACAGGGGACAATGAGCAGTTCTTC
TRBJ2-3,.,TRBV20-1,.,CSAHQGGLYSTDTQYF,TGCAGTGCACACCAGGGGGGGCTTTATAGCACAGATACGCAGTATTTT
TRBJ2-3,.,TRBV29-1,TRBD2,CSGVPLAGPTDTQYF,TGCAGCGGCGTCCCTCTAGCGGGGCCCACAGATACGCAGTATTTT
TRBJ2-1,.,TRBV12-3/TRBV12-4,.,CASSPLIGLGTYNEQFF,TGTGCCAGCAGTCCCCTAATAGGCCTGGGAACCTACAATGAGCAGTTCTTC
TRBJ2-1,.,TRBV14,TRBD2,CASSQRESHNEQFF,TGTGCCAGCAGCCAGCGGGAGAGCCACAATGAGCAGTTCTTC
TRBJ2-7,many,TRBV7-9,TRBD2,CASSLLAGAPSYEQYF,TGTGCCAGCAGTCTCCTAGCGGGAGCGCCATCCTACGAGCAGTACTTC
TRBJ2-5,.,TRBV7-6,.,CASSLTRGQETQYF,TGTGCCAGCAGCTTAACCAGGGGCCAAGAGACCCAGTACTTC
TRBJ2-3,.,TRBV5-1,.,CASSSPSSGTDTQYF,TGCGCCAGCAGCTCCCCCTCTAGCGGCACAGATACGCAGTATTTT
TRBJ2-7,.,TRBV20-1,TRBD1,CSASVGTGENEQYF,TGCAGTGCTAGCGTCGGGACAGGGGAAAACGAGCAGTACTTC
TRBJ2-7,.,TRBV5-1,.,CASSFLTGPENEQYF,TGCGCCAGCAGCTTCCTGACAGGCCCGGAAAACGAGCAGTACTTC
TRBJ2-5,few,TRBV12-3/TRBV12-4,TRBD1,CASSDRTGGNLMTQYF,TGTGCCAGCAGTGACCGGACAGGGGGGAATCTAATGACCCAGTACTTC
TRBJ2-7,many,TRBV15,.,CATSRYTGKGYEQYF,TGTGCCACCAGCAGATATACAGGGAAAGGCTACGAGCAGTACTTC
TRBJ2-3,.,TRBV6-6,.,CASSYSIGASRGTDTQYF,TGTGCCAGCAGTTACTCGATCGGGGCGTCCAGGGGCACAGATACGCAGTATTTT
TRBJ2-7,.,TRBV20-1,.,CSATTRDFLNEQYF,TGCAGTGCTACAACCCGGGACTTTTTAAACGAGCAGTACTTC
TRBJ2-3,few,TRBV19,.,CASSITGAFTQYF,TGTGCCAGTAGTATTACCGGAGCATTTACGCAGTATTTT
TRBJ2-4,.,TRBV9,.,CASSVGQAKNIQYF,TGTGCCAGCAGCGTAGGGCAAGCCAAAAACATTCAGTACTTC
TRBJ1-2,once,TRBV6-5,.,CASSYYGGNYGYTF,TGTGCCAGCAGTTACTACGGAGGGAACTATGGCTACACCTTC
TRBJ2-1,.,TRBV12-3/TRBV12-4,.,CASSLVGGPYNEQFF,TGTGCCAGCAGCTTGGTGGGGGGTCCTTACAATGAGCAGTTCTTC